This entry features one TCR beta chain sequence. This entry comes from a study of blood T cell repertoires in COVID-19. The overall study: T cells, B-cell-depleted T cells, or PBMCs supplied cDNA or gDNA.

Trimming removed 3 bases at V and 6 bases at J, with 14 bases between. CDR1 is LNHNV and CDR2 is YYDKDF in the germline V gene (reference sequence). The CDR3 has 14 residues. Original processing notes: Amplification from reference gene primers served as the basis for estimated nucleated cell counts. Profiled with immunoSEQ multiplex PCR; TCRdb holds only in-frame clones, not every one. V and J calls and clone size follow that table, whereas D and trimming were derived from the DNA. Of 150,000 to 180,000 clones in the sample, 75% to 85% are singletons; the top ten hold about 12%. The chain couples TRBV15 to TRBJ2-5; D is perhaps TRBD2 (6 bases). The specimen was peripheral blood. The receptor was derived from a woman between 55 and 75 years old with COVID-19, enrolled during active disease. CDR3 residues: CATSRPGSSKTQYF. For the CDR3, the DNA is TGTGCCACCAGCAGGCCCGGGAGTTCAAAGACCCAGTACTTC.